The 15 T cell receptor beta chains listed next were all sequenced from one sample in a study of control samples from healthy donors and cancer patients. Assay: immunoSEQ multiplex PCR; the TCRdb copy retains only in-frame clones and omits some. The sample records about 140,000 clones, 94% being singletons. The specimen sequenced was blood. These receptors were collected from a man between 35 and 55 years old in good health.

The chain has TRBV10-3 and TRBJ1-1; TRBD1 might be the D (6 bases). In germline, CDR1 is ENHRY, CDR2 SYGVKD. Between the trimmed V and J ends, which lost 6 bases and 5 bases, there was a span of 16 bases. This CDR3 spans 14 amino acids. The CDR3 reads CAIREQGGETEAFF. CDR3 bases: TGTGCCATCAGGGAACAGGGAGGGGAAACTGAAGCTTTCTTT.

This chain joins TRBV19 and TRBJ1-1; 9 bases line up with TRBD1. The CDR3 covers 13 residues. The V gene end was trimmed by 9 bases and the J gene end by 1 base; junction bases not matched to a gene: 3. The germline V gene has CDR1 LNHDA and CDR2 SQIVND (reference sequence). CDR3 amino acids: CASLQGANTEAFF. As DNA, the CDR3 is TGTGCCAGCTTACAGGGGGCGAACACTGAAGCTTTCTTT.

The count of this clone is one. CDR3: CASSARTGGTEAFF. The CDR3 coding sequence is TGTGCCAGCAGCGCCCGGACAGGCGGCACTGAAGCTTTCTTT. The J gene is TRBJ1-1, the V gene TRBV21-1; the table gives TRBD1 as D, unverified against the DNA. TRBV21-1 is termed a pseudogene. This CDR3 contains 14 residues.

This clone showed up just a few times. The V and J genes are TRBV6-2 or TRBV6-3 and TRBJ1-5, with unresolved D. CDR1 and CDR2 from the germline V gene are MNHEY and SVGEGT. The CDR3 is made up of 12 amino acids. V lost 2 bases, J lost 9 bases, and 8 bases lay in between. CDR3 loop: CASSYPYGPQHF. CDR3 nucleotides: TGTGCCAGCAGTTACCCATATGGGCCCCAGCATTTT.

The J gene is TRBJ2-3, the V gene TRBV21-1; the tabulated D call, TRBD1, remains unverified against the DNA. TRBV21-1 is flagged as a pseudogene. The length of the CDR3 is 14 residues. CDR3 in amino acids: CASSKDRCTDTQYF. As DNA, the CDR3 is TGTGCCAGCAGCAAAGACAGGTGCACAGATACGCAGTATTTT.

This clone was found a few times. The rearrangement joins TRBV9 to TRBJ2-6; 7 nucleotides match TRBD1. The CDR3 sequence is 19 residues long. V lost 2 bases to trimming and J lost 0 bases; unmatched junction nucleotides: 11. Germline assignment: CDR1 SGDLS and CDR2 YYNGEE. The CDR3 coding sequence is TGTGCCAGCAGCGTTTCCGGGACAGCTTCTTCCTCTGGGGCCAACGTCCTGACTTTC. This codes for CASSVSGTASSSGANVLTF.

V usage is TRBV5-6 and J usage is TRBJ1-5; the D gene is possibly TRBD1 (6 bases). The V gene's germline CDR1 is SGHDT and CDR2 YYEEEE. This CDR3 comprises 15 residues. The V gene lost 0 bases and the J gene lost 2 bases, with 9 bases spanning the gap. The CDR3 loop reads CASSLEGGGNQPQHF. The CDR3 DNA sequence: TGTGCCAGCAGCTTGGAGGGGGGTGGCAATCAGCCCCAGCATTTT.

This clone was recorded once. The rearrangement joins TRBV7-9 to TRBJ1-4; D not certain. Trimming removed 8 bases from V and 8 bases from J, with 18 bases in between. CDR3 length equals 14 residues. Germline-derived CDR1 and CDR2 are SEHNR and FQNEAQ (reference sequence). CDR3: CASVHTEESEKLFF. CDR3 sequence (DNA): TGTGCCAGCGTACATACGGAAGAATCGGAAAAACTGTTTTTT.

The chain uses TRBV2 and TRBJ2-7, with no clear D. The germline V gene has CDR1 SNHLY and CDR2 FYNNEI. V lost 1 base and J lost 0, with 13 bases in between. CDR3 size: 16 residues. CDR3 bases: TGTGCCAGCAGTGAAGAAGGAAGTTACTCCTCCTACGAGCAGTACTTC. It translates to CASSEEGSYSSYEQYF.

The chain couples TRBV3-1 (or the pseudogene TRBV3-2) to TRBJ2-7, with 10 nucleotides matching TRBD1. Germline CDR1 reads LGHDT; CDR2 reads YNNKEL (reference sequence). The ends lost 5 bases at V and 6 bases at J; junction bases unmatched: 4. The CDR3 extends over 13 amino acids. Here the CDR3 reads CASSGTGVGEQYF. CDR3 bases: TGTGCCAGCAGCGGGACAGGGGTGGGCGAGCAGTACTTC.

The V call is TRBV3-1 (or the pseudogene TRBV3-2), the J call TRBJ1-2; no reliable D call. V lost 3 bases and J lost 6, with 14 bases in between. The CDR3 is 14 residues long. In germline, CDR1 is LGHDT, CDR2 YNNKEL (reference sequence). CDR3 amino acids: CASSQAGIFNGYTF. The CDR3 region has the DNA TGTGCCAGCAGCCAGGCTGGGATTTTTAATGGCTACACCTTC.

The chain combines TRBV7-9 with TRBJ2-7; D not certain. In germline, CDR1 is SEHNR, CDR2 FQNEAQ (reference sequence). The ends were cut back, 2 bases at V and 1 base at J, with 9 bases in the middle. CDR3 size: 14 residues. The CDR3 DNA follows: TGTGCCAGCAGCTTAAGTCCAAGTTCCTACGAGCAGTACTTC. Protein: CASSLSPSSYEQYF.

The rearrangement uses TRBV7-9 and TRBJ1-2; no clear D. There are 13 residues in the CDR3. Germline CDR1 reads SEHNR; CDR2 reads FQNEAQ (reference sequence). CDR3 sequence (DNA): TGTCCCCGCGGGGAGGAGACTAACTATGGCTACACCTTC. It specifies CPRGEETNYGYTF.

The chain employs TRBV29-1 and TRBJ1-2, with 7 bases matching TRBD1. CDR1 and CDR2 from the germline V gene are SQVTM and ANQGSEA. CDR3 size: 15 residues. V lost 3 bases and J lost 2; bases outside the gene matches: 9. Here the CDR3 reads CSVDDFRDRNYGYTF. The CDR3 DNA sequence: TGCAGCGTTGACGACTTCCGGGACAGAAACTATGGCTACACCTTC.

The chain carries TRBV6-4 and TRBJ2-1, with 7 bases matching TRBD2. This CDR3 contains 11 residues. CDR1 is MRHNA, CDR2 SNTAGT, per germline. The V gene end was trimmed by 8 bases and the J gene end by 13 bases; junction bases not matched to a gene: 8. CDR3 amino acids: CASGEGFYQFF. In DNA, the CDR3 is TGTGCCAGCGGGGAGGGCTTCTACCAGTTCTTC.